This T cell receptor (beta chain) was sequenced in a study of fetal regulatory T cell absence and autoimmunity. Study as a whole: IPEX patients had exocrine pancreas autoimmunity without clinical diabetes. Study findings and constraints: Pancreas TCRs were oligoclonally enriched versus cord blood, some clones over 95-fold. Pancreas and cord blood did not differ much in TRB family usage.

The survey-level immunoSEQ assay was used. Assay: immunoSEQ multiplex PCR; the TCRdb copy retains only in-frame clones and omits some. Among 95,000 to 100,000 clones listed, 60% to 80% were seen once. Notes on this clone: Antigen unknown.

V shed 5 bases and J shed 4 bases, with 15 bases lying between them. CDR3 size: 15 residues. The germline CDR1 and CDR2 sequences are MGHDK and SYGVNS. The sequence was obtained from a male donor with IPEX syndrome. The sequenced sample was pancreas tissue. This chain uses TRBV25-1 with TRBJ2-1; D is perhaps TRBD1 or TRBD2 (6 bases each). CDR3 sequence (DNA): TGTGCCAGCAGTCCTTCCGGGGGCCTATACAATGAGCAGTTCTTC. Translation: CASSPSGGLYNEQFF.